The 21 T cell receptor beta chains below were found in one sample sequenced in a study of T cells after yellow fever vaccination. Using its own MiXCR run on the 5' RACE reads, TCRdb lists one record per CDR3 protein. The sample consists of roughly 310,000 distinct CDR3 sequences, 8.7% of them appearing once. This specimen was PBMCs, taken on the day of the first yellow fever vaccination. These TCRs come from a man between 18 and 29 years old who received the YFV17D yellow fever vaccine.

The J gene is TRBJ2-7, the V gene TRBV6-2 or TRBV6-3; 8 nucleotides line up with TRBD1. The CDR3 totals 13 residues. The germline CDR1 and CDR2 sequences are MNHEY and SVGEGT. V shed 5 bases, J shed 2 bases, and the junction held 2 bases outside the gene matches. The CDR3 sequence: CASSTGGPYEQYV. The CDR3 DNA follows: TGTGCCAGCAGTACAGGGGGTCCCTACGAGCAGTACGTC.

This clonotype was recorded a few times. The rearrangement links TRBV5-1 to TRBJ2-3; 10 bases match TRBD2. The trim removed 4 bases at V and 0 bases at J, leaving 5 bases unmatched. The CDR3 is 16 amino acids. Per the germline V gene, CDR1 is SGHRS and CDR2 is YFSETQ. CDR3 sequence: CASSPLLAGSTDTQYF. The CDR3 nucleotides are TGCGCCAGCAGCCCCTTACTAGCGGGAAGCACAGATACGCAGTATTTT.

In this sample, this clonotype turned up a few times. This chain uses TRBV7-2 with TRBJ1-6, with 7 bases fitting TRBD1. CDR3 length: 15 amino acids. Germline values: CDR1 SGHTA, CDR2 FQGNSA. J was trimmed by 8 bases and V by 6 bases; bases with no gene match: 10. The CDR3 DNA reads as TGTGCCAGCAGAAAAGGGGGCTGGCGGGATTCACCCCTCCACTTT. Translating gives CASRKGGWRDSPLHF. The full variable domain, its missing parts supplied by reference TRBV7-2 and TRBJ1-6, is GAGVSQSPSNKVTEKGKDVELRCDPISGHTALYWYRQSLGQGLEFLIYFQGNSAPDKSGLPSDRFSAERTGGSVSTLTIQRTQQEDSAVYLCASRKGGWRDSPLHFGNGTRLTVT.

The chain combines TRBV29-1 with TRBJ1-2; possible D gene TRBD1, 5 bases. This CDR3 contains 11 residues. Trimming took off 4 bases at V and 11 bases at J, with 14 bases between the two ends. CDR1 SQVTM and CDR2 ANQGSEA come from the germline V gene. The CDR3 protein is CSVGDGAQYTF. In DNA, the CDR3 is TGCAGCGTTGGGGACGGTGCCCAATACACCTTC. The full variable domain, rest sourced from reference TRBV29-1 and TRBJ1-2, is SAVISQKPSRDICQRGTSLTIQCQVDSQVTMMFWYRQQPGQSLTLIATANQGSEATYESGFVIDKFPISRPNLTFSTLTVSNMSPEDSSIYLCSVGDGAQYTFGSGTRLTVV.

The sample holds a few counts of this clonotype. The V gene is TRBV25-1, the J gene TRBJ2-7, with TRBD1 matching over 9 bases. The V gene end was trimmed by 4 bases and the J gene end by 4 bases; junction bases not matched to a gene: 5. This CDR3 is built from 14 residues. Germline values: CDR1 MGHDK, CDR2 SYGVNS. This CDR3 reads CASSARDRVYEQYF. As DNA, the CDR3 is TGTGCCAGCAGTGCCCGGGACAGGGTGTACGAGCAGTACTTC.

This clonotype has just a few counts. The chain has TRBV29-1 and TRBJ2-2, with 9 bases lining up with TRBD1. Losses at the gene ends were 8 bases for V and 6 bases for J; bases not matched to a gene: 10. This CDR3 region has 14 residues. The V gene's germline CDR1 is SQVTM and CDR2 ANQGSEA. CDR3 in DNA: TGCAGCACACGAGACAGGGGGTTATCCGGGGAGCTGTTTTTT. This translates into CSTRDRGLSGELFF.

This clonotype was seen more than once but under ten times. The chain has TRBV12-3 or TRBV12-4 and TRBJ2-5, with TRBD2 matching over 12 bases. The length of the CDR3 is 16 residues. J gave up 5 bases and V 4 bases, and 8 bases lay outside the gene matches. In DNA form, the CDR3 reads TGTGCCAGCAGTTACGCTAGCGGGGGGGCCCCCGAGACCCAGTACTTC. Its protein product is CASSYASGGAPETQYF.

The chain has TRBV6-5 and TRBJ1-1; D remains ambiguous. Trimming took off 2 bases at V and 1 base at J, with 8 bases between the two ends. The CDR3 has 14 residues. From germline, CDR1 is MNHEY and CDR2 SVGAGI. The CDR3 bases are TGTGCCAGCAGTTACGGGGTTGCGAACACTGAAGCTTTCTTT. As protein: CASSYGVANTEAFF.

The chain joins TRBV5-6 to TRBJ2-3; D gene unclear. The germline gives CDR1 SGHDT, CDR2 YYEEEE. The CDR3 spans 13 residues. Trimming took off 6 bases at V and 1 base at J, with 9 bases between the two ends. CDR3 bases: TGTGCCAGCATCCGCCCGGGCACAGATACGCAGTATTTT. This encodes CASIRPGTDTQYF. Complete variable domain (other parts from reference TRBV5-6 and TRBJ2-3): DAGVTQSPTHLIKTRGQQVTLRCSPKSGHDTVSWYQQALGQGPQFIFQYYEEEERQRGNFPDRFSGHQFPNYSSELNVNALLLGDSALYLCASIRPGTDTQYFGPGTRLTVL.

This clonotype was detected ten times or more. The chain combines TRBV20-1 with TRBJ2-3; weak D call: TRBD2 (6 bases). Trimming took 2 bases from V and 6 from J, leaving 18 bases between them. Germline values: CDR1 DFQATT, CDR2 SNEGSKA (reference sequence). The CDR3 sequence is 15 residues long. The CDR3 loop is CSARRDGGLVDTQYF. Here the CDR3 DNA reads TGCAGTGCTAGACGGGACGGGGGATTAGTGGATACGCAGTATTTT.

At least ten counts were recorded for this clonotype. CDR3 in DNA: TGTGCCAGCAGCTTAGTTGGGGCAGATACGCAGTATTTT. It is translated as CASSLVGADTQYF. This chain joins TRBV7-9 and TRBJ2-3; D ambiguous. The V gene lost 1 base and the J gene lost 4 bases, with 6 bases spanning the gap. The CDR3 consists of 13 residues. Germline loops: CDR1 SEHNR, CDR2 FQNEAQ (reference sequence).

The chain recombines TRBV5-1 with TRBJ1-3; 7 bases line up with TRBD1. CDR1 is SGHRS, CDR2 YFSETQ, per germline. The CDR3 loop spans 16 amino acids. The J segment lost 0 bases and the V segment lost 4 bases, leaving 7 bases of the junction unmatched. CDR3 residues: CASSEQGMNSGNTIYF. The CDR3, as DNA: TGCGCCAGCAGCGAACAGGGGATGAACTCTGGAAACACCATATATTTT.

The sample holds a few counts of this clonotype. The rearrangement links TRBV4-1 to TRBJ1-1; TRBD1 aligns across 7 bases. Germline V gives CDR1 MGHRA, CDR2 YSYEKL. CDR3 length: 13 amino acids. J lost 8 bases, V lost 1 base, and 4 bases had no gene match. The CDR3, as DNA: TGCGCCAGCAGCCAAGGCGGGACAGACGAAGCTTTCTTT. This gives the protein CASSQGGTDEAFF.

This clonotype was seen many times. The chain couples TRBV12-3 or TRBV12-4 to TRBJ2-1, with TRBD1 matching over 9 bases. V trimming: 7 bases; J trimming: 2 bases; junction bases outside the gene matches: 3. This CDR3 contains 14 residues. The DNA of the CDR3 is TGTGCCAGCACCTGGACAGGGGCCTACAATGAGCAGTTCTTC. Residues: CASTWTGAYNEQFF.

The V and J genes are TRBV11-2 and TRBJ2-3, with 9 positions matching TRBD2. Germline-derived CDR1 and CDR2 are SGHAT and FQNNGV. V was pared by 6 bases and J by 3 bases, with 1 base of the junction left unmatched. There are 13 residues in the CDR3. The CDR3 DNA reads TGTGCCAGCAGAGCGGGGGGAACAGATACGCAGTATTTT. It yields the protein CASRAGGTDTQYF.

The chain recombines TRBV5-1 with TRBJ2-7; weak D call: TRBD1 (6 bases). The CDR3 loop spans 13 amino acids. Trimming took off 4 bases at V and 2 bases at J, with 10 bases between the two ends. Germline CDR1 is SGHRS and CDR2 is YFSETQ. As DNA, the CDR3 is TGCGCCAGCAGCGTATCAGGGGCCTACGAGCAGTACTTC. This gives the protein CASSVSGAYEQYF.

The genes are TRBV11-2 and TRBJ1-2; a weak D match, TRBD1 (5 bases). The V end lost 0 bases, the J end lost 7 bases, and 12 bases lay between the germline ends. The CDR3 length is 14 residues. Germline V lookup: CDR1 SGHAT, CDR2 FQNNGV. CDR3 sequence (DNA): TGTGCCAGCAGCTTAGATCTGGGCAGGGCTGGCTACACCTTC. It specifies CASSLDLGRAGYTF.

This clonotype has a handful of counts. The chain carries TRBV3-1 and TRBJ1-2; the D gene is possibly TRBD1 (5 bases). The CDR3 contains 14 residues. V lost 5 bases and J 4 bases, leaving 14 bases between the germline ends. CDR1 is LGHDT, CDR2 YNNKEL, per germline (reference sequence). The CDR3 coding sequence is TGTGCCAGCAGCTCACTACGGGGGAGCTATGGCTACACCTTC. It specifies CASSSLRGSYGYTF.

The chain has TRBV10-3 and TRBJ2-5; 10 positions match TRBD2. The CDR3 contains 16 residues. Trimming cost V 0 bases and J 9 bases; bases outside gene matches: 10. Germline loops: CDR1 ENHRY, CDR2 SYGVKD. This CDR3 reads CAISESTTSGLMAQYF. In DNA, the CDR3 is TGTGCCATCAGTGAGTCGACGACTAGCGGGCTTATGGCCCAGTACTTC.

A few counts support this clonotype. The chain employs TRBV20-1 and TRBJ2-1; 9 nucleotides align to TRBD1. After removal of 0 bases from V and 15 bases from J, the junction contained 6 bases not matched to a gene. Germline V gene data show CDR1 as DFQATT and CDR2 as SNEGSKA (reference sequence). CDR3 size: 12 residues. The CDR3 DNA sequence: TGCAGTGCTAGAGATCCCAACAGGGGGCCGTTCTTC. It codes for CSARDPNRGPFF.

This clonotype appeared many times. This chain joins TRBV10-3 and TRBJ2-1; D is ambiguous. Deletions cut 8 bases from V and 10 bases from J, with 12 bases between. CDR1 is ENHRY and CDR2 is SYGVKD in the germline V gene. This CDR3 is 11 amino acids long. CDR3 region: CAIFTMGEQFF. CDR3 DNA: TGTGCCATCTTTACTATGGGGGAGCAGTTCTTC.